Listed below are T cell receptor beta chains from one sample, sequenced in a study of spatial heterogeneity in lung cancer. From the 5' RACE reads, TCRdb called clonotypes with MiXCR, one entry per CDR3 protein. Among 36,000 or so distinct CDR3 sequences listed, 5.2% were seen once. This specimen consisted of PBMCs, obtained at surgery. The source is a female donor with early-stage non-small cell lung cancer. Both conserved end residues are part of each CDR3. The order of the fields is V gene, clone size, D gene, J gene, CDR3 length, CDR3 protein, CDR3 DNA. The D gene is left open where the match is weak. Clone sizes are given selectively: once, few, many, or a class where the clone is expanded.

TRBV5-4,many,NA,TRBJ2-1,11,CASESGNEQFF,TGTGCCAGCGAAAGTGGCAATGAGCAGTTCTTC
TRBV20-1,many,TRBD1,TRBJ1-2,13,CSASQGAGYGYTF,TGCAGTGCCTCACAGGGGGCCGGCTATGGCTACACCTTC
TRBV12-3/TRBV12-4,NA,TRBD1,TRBJ2-7,14,CASRLTGGGYEQYF,TGTGCCAGCAGGCTGACAGGGGGCGGGTACGAGCAGTACTTC
TRBV5-4,many,NA,TRBJ2-2,15,CASSLRQGKVGELFF,TGTGCCAGCAGCTTGAGGCAGGGGAAGGTCGGGGAGCTGTTTTTT
TRBV5-1,few,NA,TRBJ2-1,15,CASSHGGSSYNEQFF,TGCGCCAGCAGCCACGGTGGAAGCTCCTACAATGAGCAGTTCTTC
TRBV6-5,many,NA,TRBJ2-1,13,CASRTFSYNEQFF,TGTGCCAGCCGGACTTTCTCCTACAATGAGCAGTTCTTC
TRBV3-1,many,NA,TRBJ1-1,12,CASSQDSAVAFF,TGTGCCAGCAGCCAAGACTCAGCAGTGGCTTTCTTT
TRBV2,many,TRBD1,TRBJ2-1,15,CASGARDRGYNEQFF,TGTGCCAGCGGAGCCAGGGACAGGGGTTACAATGAGCAGTTCTTC
TRBV20-1,many,NA,TRBJ2-2,16,CSARDVRGPNTGELFF,TGCAGTGCTAGAGATGTGCGGGGGCCCAACACCGGGGAGCTGTTTTTT
TRBV6-5,NA,NA,TRBJ1-1,14,CASRQVIENTEAFF,TGTGCCAGCAGGCAGGTTATTGAGAACACTGAAGCTTTCTTT
TRBV7-9,many,NA,TRBJ2-5,12,CASSQSPQTQYF,TGTGCCAGCAGCCAGAGCCCGCAGACCCAGTACTTC
TRBV7-8,few,TRBD1,TRBJ1-1,12,CASSQDRGQAFF,TGTGCCAGCAGCCAGGACAGGGGGCAAGCTTTCTTT
TRBV5-1,many,NA,TRBJ2-7,15,CASSLGTASSYEQYF,TGCGCCAGCAGCTTGGGGACAGCGAGCTCCTACGAGCAGTACTTC
TRBV28,medium-sized,NA,TRBJ1-2,15,CASSLWQEINYGYTF,TGTGCCAGCAGTTTATGGCAGGAAATTAACTATGGCTACACCTTC
TRBV21-1,many,NA,TRBJ2-3,18,CASSKVELARFSTDTQYF,TGTGCCAGCAGCAAAGTAGAACTAGCCCGCTTTAGCACAGATACGCAGTATTTT